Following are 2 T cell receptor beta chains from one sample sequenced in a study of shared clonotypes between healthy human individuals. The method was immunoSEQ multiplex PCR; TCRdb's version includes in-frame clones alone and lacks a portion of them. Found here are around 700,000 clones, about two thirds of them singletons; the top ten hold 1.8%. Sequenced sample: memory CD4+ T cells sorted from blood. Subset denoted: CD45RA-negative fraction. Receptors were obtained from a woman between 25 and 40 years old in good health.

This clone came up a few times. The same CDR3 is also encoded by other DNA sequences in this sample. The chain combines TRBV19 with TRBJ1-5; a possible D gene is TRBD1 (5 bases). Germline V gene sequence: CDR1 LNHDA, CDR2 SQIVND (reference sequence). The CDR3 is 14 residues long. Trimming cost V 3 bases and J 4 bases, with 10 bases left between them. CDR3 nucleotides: TGTGCCAGTAGTATGGGGCAGTTGAATCAGCCCCAGCATTTT. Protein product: CASSMGQLNQPQHF.

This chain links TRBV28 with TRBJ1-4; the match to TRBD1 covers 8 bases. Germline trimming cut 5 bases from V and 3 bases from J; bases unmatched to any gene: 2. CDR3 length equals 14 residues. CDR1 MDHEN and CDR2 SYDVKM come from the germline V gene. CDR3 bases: TGTGCCAGCAGTGGGGACAGGCCTAATGAAAAACTGTTTTTT. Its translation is CASSGDRPNEKLFF.